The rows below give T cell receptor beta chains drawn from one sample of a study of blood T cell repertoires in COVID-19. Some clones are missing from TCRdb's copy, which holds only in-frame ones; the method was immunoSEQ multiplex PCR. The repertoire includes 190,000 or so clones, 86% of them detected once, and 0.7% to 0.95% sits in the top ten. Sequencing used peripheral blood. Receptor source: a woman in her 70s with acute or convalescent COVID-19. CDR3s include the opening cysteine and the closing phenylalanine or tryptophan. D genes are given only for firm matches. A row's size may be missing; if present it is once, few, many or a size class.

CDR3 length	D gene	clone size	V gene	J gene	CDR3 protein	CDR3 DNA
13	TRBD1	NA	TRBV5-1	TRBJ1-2	CASSPGQGYGYTF	TGCGCCAGCAGCCCGGGACAGGGCTATGGCTACACCTTC
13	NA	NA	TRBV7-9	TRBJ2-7	CASSSQGSWEQYF	TGTGCCAGCAGCTCTCAGGGGTCGTGGGAGCAGTACTTC
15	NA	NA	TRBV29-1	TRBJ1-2	CSAEGAGRAGYGYTF	TGCAGCGCCGAAGGAGCGGGGAGGGCAGGCTATGGCTACACCTTC
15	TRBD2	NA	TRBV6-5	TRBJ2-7	CASSDSGRASYEQYF	TGTGCCAGCAGTGACTCGGGGAGGGCATCCTACGAGCAGTACTTC
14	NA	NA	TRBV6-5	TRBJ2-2	CASSRQSNTGELFF	TGTGCCAGCAGTAGACAGAGCAACACCGGGGAGCTGTTTTTT
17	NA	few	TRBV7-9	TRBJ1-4	CASRGMGAEGYNEKLFF	TGTGCCAGCAGAGGCATGGGGGCTGAGGGTTATAATGAAAAACTGTTTTTT
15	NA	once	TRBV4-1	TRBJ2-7	CASSQDPGHSYEQYF	TGCGCCAGCAGCCAAGATCCTGGACACTCCTACGAGCAGTACTTC
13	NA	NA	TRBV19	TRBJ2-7	CASSIDLNYEQYF	TGTGCCAGTAGTATAGATCTAAATTACGAGCAGTACTTC
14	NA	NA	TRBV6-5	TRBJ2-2	CASSYSGPFGELFF	TGTGCCAGCAGTTACTCGGGGCCTTTCGGGGAGCTGTTTTTT
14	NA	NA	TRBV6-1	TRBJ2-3	CASSDSGATDTQYF	TGTGCCAGCAGTGACAGCGGAGCCACAGATACGCAGTATTTT
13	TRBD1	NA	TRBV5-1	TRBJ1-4	CASGQETNEKLFF	TGCGCCAGCGGACAGGAAACTAATGAAAAACTGTTTTTT
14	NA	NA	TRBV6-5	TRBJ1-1	CASSNDRLNTEAFF	TGTGCCAGCAGTAACGACAGATTGAACACTGAAGCTTTCTTT
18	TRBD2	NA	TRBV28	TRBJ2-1	CASLVPGLAGGGHNEQFF	TGTGCCAGCCTCGTCCCGGGACTAGCGGGGGGGGGACACAATGAGCAGTTCTTC
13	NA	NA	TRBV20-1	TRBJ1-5	CSASRGVGQPQHF	TGCAGTGCTAGTCGGGGAGTAGGTCAGCCCCAGCATTTT
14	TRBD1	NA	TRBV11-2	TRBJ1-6	CASSRQGRSSPLHF	TGTGCCAGCAGCCGACAGGGAAGAAGTTCACCCCTCCACTTT
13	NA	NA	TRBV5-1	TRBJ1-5	CASSEGLNQPQHF	TGCGCCAGCAGCGAGGGTCTTAATCAGCCCCAGCATTTT
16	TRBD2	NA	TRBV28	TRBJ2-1	CASSSSGTSVRNEQFF	TGTGCCAGCAGTTCTTCCGGGACTAGCGTCAGAAATGAGCAGTTCTTC
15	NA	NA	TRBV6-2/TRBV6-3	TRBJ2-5	CASSLWGRREETQYF	TGTGCCAGCAGTCTGTGGGGCCGCAGGGAAGAGACCCAGTACTTC
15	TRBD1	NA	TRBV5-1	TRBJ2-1	CASRVGDRAYNEQFF	TGCGCCAGCAGGGTGGGTGACAGGGCCTACAATGAGCAGTTCTTC
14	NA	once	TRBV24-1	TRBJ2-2	CATSDFLQSGELFF	TGTGCCACCAGTGATTTCTTACAATCCGGGGAGCTGTTTTTT
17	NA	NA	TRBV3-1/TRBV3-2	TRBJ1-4	CASSQDTGIGTNEKLFF	TGTGCCAGCAGCCAAGACACAGGGATAGGGACTAATGAAAAACTGTTTTTT
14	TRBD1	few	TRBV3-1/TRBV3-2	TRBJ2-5	CASSRGQGKETQYF	TGTGCCAGCAGCCGGGGACAGGGGAAAGAGACCCAGTACTTC
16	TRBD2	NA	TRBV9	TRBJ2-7	CASSAGDSGRRDEQYF	TGTGCCAGCAGCGCAGGAGATAGCGGGAGAAGAGACGAGCAGTACTTC
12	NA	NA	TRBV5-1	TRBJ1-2	CASSLDRVGYTF	TGCGCCAGCAGCTTGGACAGGGTTGGCTACACCTTC
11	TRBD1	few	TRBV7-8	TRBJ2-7	CASQDRAEQYF	TGTGCCAGCCAAGACAGGGCCGAGCAGTACTTC
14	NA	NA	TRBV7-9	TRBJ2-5	CASSFASGSETQYF	TGTGCCAGCAGCTTCGCTTCAGGGTCAGAGACCCAGTACTTC
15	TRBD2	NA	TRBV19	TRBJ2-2	CASSTTSITTGELFF	TGTGCCAGTAGCACGACTAGCATAACCACCGGGGAGCTGTTTTTT
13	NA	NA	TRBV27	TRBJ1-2	CASGLQGDLGYTF	TGTGCCAGCGGTCTTCAAGGGGATTTGGGCTACACCTTC
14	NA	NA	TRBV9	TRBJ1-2	CASQRIRQTDGYTF	TGTGCCAGCCAGAGAATTCGCCAGACAGATGGCTACACCTTC
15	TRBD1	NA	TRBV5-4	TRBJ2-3	CASSFGTGLADTQYF	TGTGCCAGCAGCTTCGGGACAGGGTTGGCAGATACGCAGTATTTT
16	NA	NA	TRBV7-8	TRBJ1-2	CASSLSDPAGWYGYTF	TGTGCCAGCAGCTTAAGTGACCCGGCAGGCTGGTATGGCTACACCTTC
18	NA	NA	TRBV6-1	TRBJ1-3	CASSAHWTAENSGNTIYF	TGTGCCAGCAGTGCCCATTGGACAGCCGAAAACTCTGGAAACACCATATATTTT
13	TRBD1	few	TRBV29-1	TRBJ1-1	CSVSTGPSTEAFF	TGCAGCGTCTCGACAGGGCCAAGCACTGAAGCTTTCTTT
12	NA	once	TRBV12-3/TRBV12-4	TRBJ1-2	CASSFDRHDYTF	TGTGCCAGCAGTTTCGACAGACATGACTACACCTTC
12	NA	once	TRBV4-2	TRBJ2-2	CAIQGGTGELFF	TGTGCTATCCAGGGTGGAACCGGGGAGCTGTTTTTT
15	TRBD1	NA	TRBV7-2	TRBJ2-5	CASSGQQGARETQYF	TGTGCCAGCAGCGGCCAACAGGGGGCGAGGGAGACCCAGTACTTC
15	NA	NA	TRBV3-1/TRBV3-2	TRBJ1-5	CASSPGQSFNQPQHF	TGTGCCAGCAGCCCCGGACAGTCCTTCAATCAGCCCCAGCATTTT
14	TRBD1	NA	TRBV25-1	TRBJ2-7	CASSGTGGTYEQYF	TGTGCCAGCAGTGGAACAGGGGGGACCTACGAGCAGTACTTC
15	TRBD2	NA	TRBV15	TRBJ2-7	CATKPGLAVSYEQYF	TGTGCCACCAAACCGGGACTAGCGGTCTCCTACGAGCAGTACTTC
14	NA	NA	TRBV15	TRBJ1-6	CATSRAGNGSPLHF	TGTGCCACCAGCAGAGCAGGGAATGGTTCACCCCTCCACTTT
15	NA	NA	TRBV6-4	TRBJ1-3	CASGKPWGPGNTIYF	TGTGCCAGCGGCAAACCTTGGGGGCCTGGAAACACCATATATTTT
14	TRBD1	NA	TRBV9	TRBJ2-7	CASSTWDRSHEQYF	TGTGCCAGCAGCACCTGGGACAGGTCCCACGAGCAGTACTTC
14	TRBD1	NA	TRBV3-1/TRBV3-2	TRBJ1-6	CASSHGTEVSPLHF	TGTGCCAGCAGCCACGGGACAGAGGTCTCACCCCTCCACTTT
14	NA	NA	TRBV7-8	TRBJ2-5	CASSPFPLAETQYF	TGTGCCAGCAGCCCGTTTCCGTTGGCAGAGACCCAGTACTTC
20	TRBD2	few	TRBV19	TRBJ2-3	CASSIYSLTGTSGSTDTQYF	TGTGCCAGTAGTATTTACTCCCTAACCGGGACTAGCGGGAGCACAGATACGCAGTATTTT
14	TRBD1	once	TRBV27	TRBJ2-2	CASSPNRGTGELFF	TGTGCCAGCAGTCCGAACAGGGGGACCGGGGAGCTGTTTTTT
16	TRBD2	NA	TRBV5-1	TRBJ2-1	CASSLAGTSTGNEQFF	TGCGCCAGCAGCTTGGCCGGGACTAGCACGGGCAATGAGCAGTTCTTC
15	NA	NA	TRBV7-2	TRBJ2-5	CASSLARGVWETQYF	TGTGCCAGCAGCTTAGCGCGCGGGGTTTGGGAGACCCAGTACTTC
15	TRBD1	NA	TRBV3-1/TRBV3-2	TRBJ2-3	CASSFHRGRTDTQYF	TGTGCCAGCAGCTTCCACAGGGGGCGTACAGATACGCAGTATTTT
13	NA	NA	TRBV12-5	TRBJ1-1	CASVQQANTEAFF	TGTGCTAGTGTCCAACAGGCGAACACTGAAGCTTTCTTT
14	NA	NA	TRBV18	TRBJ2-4	CASSLGERKNIQYF	TGTGCCAGCTCACTAGGAGAGCGAAAAAACATTCAGTACTTC
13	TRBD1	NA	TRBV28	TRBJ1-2	CASSLQGALGYTF	TGTGCCAGCAGTTTACAGGGGGCGCTGGGCTACACCTTC
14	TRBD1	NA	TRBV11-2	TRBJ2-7	CASSFGTGGHEQYF	TGTGCCAGCAGCTTTGGGACAGGGGGCCACGAGCAGTACTTC
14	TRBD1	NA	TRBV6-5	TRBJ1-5	CASSRDRVNQPQHF	TGTGCCAGCAGTCGGGACAGGGTCAATCAGCCCCAGCATTTT
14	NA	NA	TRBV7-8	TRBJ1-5	CASSLVQKSQPQHF	TGTGCCAGCAGCTTGGTACAGAAATCACAGCCCCAGCATTTT